These 26 T cell receptor beta chains were sequenced from one sample in a study of cytomegalovirus exposure and HLA in healthy donors. Researchers ran the PCR with 60 Vbeta and 13 Jbeta primers. Profiled with immunoSEQ multiplex PCR; TCRdb holds only in-frame clones, not every one. The sample holds about 100,000 clones, roughly three fifths seen once. Sequenced material: PBMCs. The receptors stem from a man aged 25 to 40 in good health and CMV-seropositive.

This chain connects TRBV2 to TRBJ2-5; 11 positions match TRBD2. V trimming: 6 bases; J trimming: 2 bases; junction bases outside the gene matches: 2. Per germline, CDR1 SNHLY and CDR2 FYNNEI. The CDR3 is 14 residues long. CDR3 region: CASRGTSGQETQYF. As DNA, the CDR3 is TGTGCCAGCAGGGGGACTAGCGGACAAGAGACCCAGTACTTC.

Points on this clone: The junction differs from germline at one of its ends, possibly a read error. The chain links TRBV7-9 to TRBJ1-1; D is undetermined. Germline loops: CDR1 SEHNR, CDR2 FQNEAQ (reference sequence). The CDR3 sequence is 13 residues long. For the CDR3, the DNA is TGTGCCAGCAGCTTAGTCGGGTCAGTAGTAATCCTCTTT. Encoded protein: CASSLVGSVVILF. Based on the CDR3 plus reference TRBV7-9 and TRBJ1-1, the full variable domain is DTGVSQNPRHKITKRGQNVTFRCDPISEHNRLYWYRQTLGQGPEFLTYFQNEAQLEKSRLLSDRFSAERPKGSFSTLEIQRTEQGDSAMYLCASSLVGSVVILFGQGTRLTVV.

The V call is TRBV11-3, the J call TRBJ1-1; D ambiguous. This CDR3 comprises 14 residues. Trimming removed 5 bases at V and 0 bases at J, with 10 bases between. Germline values: CDR1 SGHNT, CDR2 YENEEA. The CDR3 sequence: CASSLSGMNTEAFF. The CDR3, as DNA: TGTGCCAGCAGCCTGTCGGGGATGAACACTGAAGCTTTCTTT.

The table lists this clone with a count of one. The V and J genes are TRBV4-2 and TRBJ1-2; 9 nucleotides agree with TRBD1. V lost 4 bases and J lost 4; bases outside the gene matches: 4. The CDR3 extends over 14 amino acids. Germline values: CDR1 LGHNA, CDR2 YNFKEQ. The CDR3 sequence is CASSLNRGLYGYTF. The CDR3 coding sequence is TGTGCCAGCAGCCTCAACAGGGGGCTCTATGGCTACACCTTC.

The chain combines TRBV27 with TRBJ2-5; 9 nucleotides agree with TRBD2. The length of the CDR3 is 13 residues. The trim removed 6 bases at V and 4 bases at J, leaving 3 bases unmatched. The germline V gene has CDR1 MNHEY and CDR2 SMNVEV (reference sequence). The CDR3 spells CASRERGVETQYF. The CDR3 DNA reads as TGTGCCAGCAGAGAGCGGGGGGTAGAGACCCAGTACTTC.

The CDR3, as DNA: TGTGCCTGGATGACAGGAATCGGGGCCAACGTCCTGACTTTC. Translation: CAWMTGIGANVLTF. The chain carries TRBV30 and TRBJ2-6; perhaps TRBD1 as D (6 bases). V lost 4 bases, J lost 4 bases, and 11 bases lay in between. Germline V gene data show CDR1 as GTSNPN and CDR2 as SVGIG (reference sequence). The CDR3 contains 14 residues.

The V call is TRBV7-9, the J call TRBJ2-7; tentatively, D is TRBD2 (5 bases). CDR1 SEHNR and CDR2 FQNEAQ come from the germline V gene (reference sequence). Between the trimmed V and J ends, which lost 5 bases and 1 base, there was a span of 21 bases. This CDR3 contains 17 residues. The chain's CDR3 is CASSPLVRGINSYEQYF. DNA for the CDR3: TGTGCCAGCAGCCCCCTGGTCAGAGGGATTAATTCCTACGAGCAGTACTTC.

The table lists this clone with a count of one. The chain employs TRBV4-1 and TRBJ2-1; 10 bases line up with TRBD2. The V gene's germline CDR1 is MGHRA and CDR2 YSYEKL. Unmatched junction bases numbered 10, after V lost 1 base and J lost 4 bases. CDR3 length: 18 residues. The CDR3 reads CASSQVSASGGAYNEQFF. The CDR3 DNA follows: TGCGCCAGCAGCCAAGTGTCCGCCAGCGGGGGGGCTTACAATGAGCAGTTCTTC.

V and J are TRBV30 and TRBJ1-1; 10 bases map to TRBD1. Per germline, CDR1 GTSNPN and CDR2 SVGIG (reference sequence). V lost 3 bases to trimming and J lost 5 bases; unmatched junction nucleotides: 6. The CDR3 has 14 amino acids. CDR3 DNA sequence: TGTGCCTGGAGCCCCGGGACAGGGGAAACTGAAGCTTTCTTT. Translating gives CAWSPGTGETEAFF. Drawing the rest from reference TRBV30 and TRBJ1-1, the complete variable domain is SQTIHQWPATLVQPVGSPLSLECTVEGTSNPNLYWYRQAAGRGLQLLFYSVGIGQISSEVPQNLSASRPQDRQFILSSKKLLLSDSGFYLCAWSPGTGETEAFFGQGTRLTVV.

Here the CDR3 DNA reads TGTGCCAGCAGTACCTCGACAGGGGGCTCCGAGCAGTACTTC. Translating gives CASSTSTGGSEQYF. The rearrangement joins TRBV6-5 to TRBJ2-7; 10 nucleotides align to TRBD1. Germline V gene lookup returns CDR1 MNHEY and CDR2 SVGAGI. J was trimmed by 6 bases and V by 5 bases; bases with no gene match: 7. This CDR3 contains 14 residues.

This clone was detected only a few times. This chain connects TRBV27 to TRBJ2-2; 8 nucleotides align to TRBD1. V trimming: 5 bases; J trimming: 3 bases; junction bases outside the gene matches: 5. Germline CDR1 MNHEY, CDR2 SMNVEV (reference sequence). There are 15 residues in the CDR3. The CDR3 loop is CASSQRQGYTGELFF. The CDR3 DNA follows: TGTGCCAGCAGTCAAAGACAGGGGTACACCGGGGAGCTGTTTTTT.

The V call is TRBV6-1, the J call TRBJ2-7; 7 nucleotides line up with TRBD2. There are 13 residues in the CDR3. From germline, CDR1 is MNHNS and CDR2 SASEGT. V lost 6 bases to trimming and J lost 0 bases; unmatched junction nucleotides: 2. CDR3 sequence: CASRGEGSYEQYF. The CDR3 bases are TGTGCCAGCAGGGGGGAGGGCTCCTACGAGCAGTACTTC.

This chain connects TRBV13 to TRBJ2-1; D is unresolved. Trimming removed 7 bases at V and 4 bases at J, with 14 bases between. The CDR3 totals 14 residues. Germline V gene data show CDR1 as PRHDT and CDR2 as FYEKMQ (reference sequence). The CDR3 nucleotides are TGTGCCAGCACCCCAGGCTCCAGTTACAATGAGCAGTTCTTC. Translating it yields CASTPGSSYNEQFF.

In DNA, the CDR3 is TGCGCCAGCAGTGAGGGACTAGCGGGGGCCAGTGAGCAGTTCTTC. It is translated as CASSEGLAGASEQFF. The chain carries TRBV10-1 and TRBJ2-1; TRBD2 agrees at 13 bases. This CDR3 has 15 residues. After removal of 2 bases from V and 9 bases from J, the junction contained 4 bases not matched to a gene. The V gene's germline CDR1 is WNHNN and CDR2 SYGVQD (reference sequence).

The V call is TRBV5-1, the J call TRBJ1-2; the D is unclear. The CDR3 totals 15 residues. V lost 7 bases and J 7 bases, leaving 23 bases between the germline ends. CDR1 and CDR2 (germline): SGHRS, YFSETQ. The CDR3 region is CASSTSQGGTGGYTF. DNA for the CDR3: TGCGCCAGCTCCACCTCCCAAGGCGGTACGGGTGGCTACACCTTC.

The chain carries TRBV6-5 and TRBJ2-7; D perhaps matches TRBD1 (6 bases). The CDR3 sequence is 11 residues long. Trimming shortened V by 6 bases and J by 9 bases, and 12 bases separated the two germline ends. Per germline, CDR1 MNHEY and CDR2 SVGAGI. CDR3 loop: CASSEGGRQYF. Here the CDR3 DNA reads TGTGCCAGCAGCGAAGGGGGACGGCAGTACTTC.

This clone occurred once. J is TRBJ2-1 and V is TRBV11-1; 9 nucleotides agree with TRBD2. In germline, CDR1 is SGHAT, CDR2 FQDESV (reference sequence). J was trimmed by 7 bases and V by 4 bases; bases with no gene match: 5. The length of the CDR3 is 14 residues. The CDR3 DNA follows: TGTGCCAGCAGCTCCCCTAGCGGGGTGAATGAGCAGTTCTTC. It translates to CASSSPSGVNEQFF.

CDR3 sequence: CASSAGVAGYGYTF. Written as DNA, the CDR3 is TGTGCCAGCAGCGCGGGTGTTGCTGGCTATGGCTACACCTTC. The rearrangement uses TRBV5-6 and TRBJ1-2; D gene ambiguous. V shed 4 bases and J shed 4 bases, with 14 bases lying between them. Germline V lookup: CDR1 SGHDT, CDR2 YYEEEE. The CDR3 loop spans 14 amino acids. Full variable domain (rest looked up from reference TRBV5-6 and TRBJ1-2): DAGVTQSPTHLIKTRGQQVTLRCSPKSGHDTVSWYQQALGQGPQFIFQYYEEEERQRGNFPDRFSGHQFPNYSSELNVNALLLGDSALYLCASSAGVAGYGYTFGSGTRLTVV.

The V and J genes are TRBV5-1 and TRBJ1-1; D may be TRBD1 (5 bases). The germline V and J ends were trimmed by 4 bases and 6 bases, with 16 bases remaining between them. CDR3 size: 14 residues. Germline V gene lookup returns CDR1 SGHRS and CDR2 YFSETQ. The CDR3 coding sequence is TGCGCCAGCAGCCCCCCCGACAGTCTCGCTGAAGCTTTCTTT. This encodes CASSPPDSLAEAFF. Full variable domain (outside the CDR3, taken from reference TRBV5-1 and TRBJ1-1): KAGVTQTPRYLIKTRGQQVTLSCSPISGHRSVSWYQQTPGQGLQFLFEYFSETQRNKGNFPGRFSGRQFSNSRSEMNVSTLELGDSALYLCASSPPDSLAEAFFGQGTRLTVV.

V usage is TRBV19 and J usage is TRBJ1-2; the D gene is possibly TRBD1 (6 bases). This CDR3 is built from 16 residues. Germline V CDR1 and CDR2: LNHDA, SQIVND (reference sequence). V was pared by 0 bases and J by 6 bases, with 17 bases between. The CDR3 spells CASSIDSAGDTDGYTF. The CDR3 coding sequence is TGTGCCAGTAGTATAGATTCGGCAGGGGATACCGATGGCTACACCTTC.

V and J are TRBV6-5 and TRBJ2-6; 7 positions match TRBD1. J lost 5 bases, V lost 5 bases, and 6 bases had no gene match. The CDR3 extends over 15 amino acids. In germline, CDR1 is MNHEY, CDR2 SVGAGI. Here the CDR3 reads CASSMTGPRANVLTF. The DNA of the CDR3 is TGTGCCAGCAGTATGACAGGGCCGCGGGCCAACGTCCTGACTTTC.

This clone has only a few counts. The V call is TRBV2, the J call TRBJ2-1; 11 nucleotides match TRBD2. Germline CDR1 reads SNHLY; CDR2 reads FYNNEI. The V gene end was trimmed by 1 base and the J gene end by 7 bases; junction bases not matched to a gene: 3. The CDR3 has 15 amino acids. CDR3 amino acids: CASSEELAGVNEQFF. Written as DNA, the CDR3 is TGTGCCAGCAGTGAAGAACTAGCGGGGGTAAATGAGCAGTTCTTC.

This clone was detected only a few times. The chain uses TRBV7-2 and TRBJ1-5; TRBD1 aligns across 8 bases. Germline assignment: CDR1 SGHTA and CDR2 FQGNSA. V trimming: 7 bases; J trimming: 5 bases; junction bases outside the gene matches: 10. This CDR3 region has 15 residues. In DNA, the CDR3 is TGTGCCAGCACCCGAGATGGGACAGGTGATCAGCCCCAGCATTTT. It is translated as CASTRDGTGDQPQHF.

V gene TRBV6-6 combines with J gene TRBJ2-7, with 9 bases that match TRBD1. The CDR3 is 13 amino acids. The trim removed 6 bases at V and 2 bases at J, leaving 2 bases unmatched. The germline V gene has CDR1 MNHNY and CDR2 SVGAGI (reference sequence). CDR3 region: CASRDRGPYEQYF. CDR3 coding DNA: TGTGCCAGCAGGGACAGGGGTCCCTACGAGCAGTACTTC.

The chain has TRBV5-4 and TRBJ2-1; D possibly corresponds to TRBD2 (6 bases). The germline V gene encodes CDR1 SGHNT and CDR2 YYREEE (reference sequence). Trimming cost V 6 bases and J 2 bases, with 12 bases left between them. This CDR3 has 14 residues. The DNA for the CDR3 is TGTGCCAGCAATTCCGGGGGACCCTACAATGAGCAGTTCTTC. Amino acids: CASNSGGPYNEQFF. The entire variable domain, with the rest obtained from reference TRBV5-4 and TRBJ2-1, is as follows: ETGVTQSPTHLIKTRGQQVTLRCSSQSGHNTVSWYQQALGQGPQFIFQYYREEENGRGNFPPRFSGLQFPNYSSELNVNALELDDSALYLCASNSGGPYNEQFFGPGTRLTVL.

The chain uses TRBV4-1 and TRBJ2-7; 12 bases align to TRBD1. The CDR3 extends over 15 amino acids. In germline, CDR1 is MGHRA, CDR2 YSYEKL. V lost 2 bases and J lost 4; bases outside the gene matches: 3. The CDR3 protein is CASSQKGQGAYEQYF. CDR3 DNA sequence: TGCGCCAGCAGCCAAAAGGGACAGGGGGCGTACGAGCAGTACTTC.